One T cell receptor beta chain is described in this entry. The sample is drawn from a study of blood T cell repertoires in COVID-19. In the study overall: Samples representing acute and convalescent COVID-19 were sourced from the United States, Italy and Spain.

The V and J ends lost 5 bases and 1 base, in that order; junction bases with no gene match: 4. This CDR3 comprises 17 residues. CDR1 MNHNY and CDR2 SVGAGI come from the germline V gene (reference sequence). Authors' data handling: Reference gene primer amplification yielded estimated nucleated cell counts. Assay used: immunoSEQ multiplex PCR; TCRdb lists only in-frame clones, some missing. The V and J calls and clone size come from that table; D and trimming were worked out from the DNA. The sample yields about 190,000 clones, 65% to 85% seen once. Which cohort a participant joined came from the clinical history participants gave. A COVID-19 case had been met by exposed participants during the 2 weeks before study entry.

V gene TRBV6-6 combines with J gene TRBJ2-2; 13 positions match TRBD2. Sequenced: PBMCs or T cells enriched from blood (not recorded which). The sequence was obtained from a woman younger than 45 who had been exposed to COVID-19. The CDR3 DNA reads TGTGCCAGCAGTCCGAGGACTAGCGGGGGGAACACCGGGGAGCTGTTTTTT. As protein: CASSPRTSGGNTGELFF.